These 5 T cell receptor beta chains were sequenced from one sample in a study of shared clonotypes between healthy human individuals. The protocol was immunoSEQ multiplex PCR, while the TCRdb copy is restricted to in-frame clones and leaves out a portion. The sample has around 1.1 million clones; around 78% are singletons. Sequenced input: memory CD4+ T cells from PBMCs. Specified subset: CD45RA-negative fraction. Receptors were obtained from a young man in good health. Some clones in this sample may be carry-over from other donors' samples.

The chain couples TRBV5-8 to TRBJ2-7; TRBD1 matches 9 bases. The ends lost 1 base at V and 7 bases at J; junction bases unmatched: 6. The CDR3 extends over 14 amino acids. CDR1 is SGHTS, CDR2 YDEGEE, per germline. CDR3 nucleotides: TGTGCCAGCAGCTTGAGACAGGGGGTTATAGAGCAGTACTTC. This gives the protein CASSLRQGVIEQYF.

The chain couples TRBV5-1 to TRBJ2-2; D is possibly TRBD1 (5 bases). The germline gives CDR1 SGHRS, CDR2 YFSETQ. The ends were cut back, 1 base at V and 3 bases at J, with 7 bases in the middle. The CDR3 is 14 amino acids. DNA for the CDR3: TGCGCCAGCAGCTTGATAGGGGACACCGGGGAGCTGTTTTTT. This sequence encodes CASSLIGDTGELFF.

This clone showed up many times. The CDR3 sequence is CASSSGGYSGANVLTF. In DNA, the CDR3 is TGTGCCAGCAGCTCCGGGGGATACTCTGGGGCCAACGTCCTGACTTTC. The V call is TRBV27, the J call TRBJ2-6; maybe TRBD2 (6 bases). Between the trimmed V and J ends, which lost 6 bases and 0 bases, there was a span of 12 bases. The CDR3 runs 16 residues. CDR1 MNHEY and CDR2 SMNVEV come from the germline V gene (reference sequence).

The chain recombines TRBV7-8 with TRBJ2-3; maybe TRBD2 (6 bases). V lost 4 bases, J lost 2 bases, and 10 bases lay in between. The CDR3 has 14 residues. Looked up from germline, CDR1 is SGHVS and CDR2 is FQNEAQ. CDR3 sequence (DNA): TGTGCCAGCAGCTCGGGACTTAACACAGATACGCAGTATTTT. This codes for CASSSGLNTDTQYF.

CDR3 in amino acids: CASSEQTVANTEAFF. As DNA, the CDR3 is TGTGCCAGCAGCGAGCAAACAGTCGCGAACACTGAAGCTTTCTTT. The chain joins TRBV5-4 to TRBJ1-1; D is unresolved. CDR3 length equals 15 residues. V was trimmed by 4 bases and J by 1 base, leaving 14 bases between them. CDR1 is SGHNT, CDR2 YYREEE, per germline (reference sequence).